These T cell receptor beta chains were read from a single sample in a study of blood T cell repertoires in COVID-19. Assay used: immunoSEQ multiplex PCR; TCRdb lists only in-frame clones, some missing. This sample carries roughly 360,000 clones, 70% to 85% of them seen once, and the ten largest clones take 1.1%. The source material was peripheral blood. All receptors derive from a human donor with acute or convalescent COVID-19. The donor label of this sample is uncertain. Each CDR3 is given with its conserved first and last residue. A D gene is named only where the DNA matches it firmly. Clone size, where shown, is once, few, many, or a class for clones that have expanded.

clone size	V gene	J gene	D gene	CDR3 DNA	CDR3 protein
-	TRBV6-6	TRBJ1-6	-	TGTGCCAGCAGTTCGGTCGCCAACAGGGTTTCACCCCTCCACTTT	CASSSVANRVSPLHF
once	TRBV7-2	TRBJ2-3	TRBD2	TGTGCCAGCAGCCTGTTCACGGGGGGGCCCCAATACACAGATACGCAGTATTTT	CASSLFTGGPQYTDTQYF
-	TRBV19	TRBJ2-7	-	TGTGCCAGTAGTATGCGAGGGACCTACGAGCAGTACTTC	CASSMRGTYEQYF
-	TRBV28	TRBJ1-2	-	TGTGCCAGCAGTTCCCTGGTGGGGACATACACCGGGTGCACCTTC	CASSSLVGTYTGCTF
-	TRBV5-1	TRBJ1-1	-	TGCGCCAGCAGCTTCCAGGGGCGAAGGATGACTGAAGCTTTCTTT	CASSFQGRRMTEAFF
once	TRBV12-3/TRBV12-4	TRBJ2-5	-	TGTGCCAGCAGTTTTAGACTAGGAGAGACCCAGTACTTC	CASSFRLGETQYF
-	TRBV30	TRBJ1-2	TRBD1	TGTGCCTGGACGAGGGACAGCATCCATGGCTACACCTTC	CAWTRDSIHGYTF
-	TRBV6-5	TRBJ1-1	-	TGTGCCAGCAGCCCAGGGAACACTGAAGCTTTCTTT	CASSPGNTEAFF
-	TRBV7-9	TRBJ2-5	-	TGTGCCAGCAGCTTAGAGAGTGAAGAGACCCAGTACTTC	CASSLESEETQYF
-	TRBV28	TRBJ1-4	-	TGTGCCAGCAGTAGACAGCCAACTAATGAAAAACTGTTTTTT	CASSRQPTNEKLFF
-	TRBV2	TRBJ1-2	-	TGTGCCAGCACCCGACAGAAGATCTATGGCTACACCTTC	CASTRQKIYGYTF
-	TRBV28	TRBJ2-3	TRBD2	TGTGCCAGCAGCCCACTAGCGGGGGGGCCTACAGATACGCAGTATTTT	CASSPLAGGPTDTQYF